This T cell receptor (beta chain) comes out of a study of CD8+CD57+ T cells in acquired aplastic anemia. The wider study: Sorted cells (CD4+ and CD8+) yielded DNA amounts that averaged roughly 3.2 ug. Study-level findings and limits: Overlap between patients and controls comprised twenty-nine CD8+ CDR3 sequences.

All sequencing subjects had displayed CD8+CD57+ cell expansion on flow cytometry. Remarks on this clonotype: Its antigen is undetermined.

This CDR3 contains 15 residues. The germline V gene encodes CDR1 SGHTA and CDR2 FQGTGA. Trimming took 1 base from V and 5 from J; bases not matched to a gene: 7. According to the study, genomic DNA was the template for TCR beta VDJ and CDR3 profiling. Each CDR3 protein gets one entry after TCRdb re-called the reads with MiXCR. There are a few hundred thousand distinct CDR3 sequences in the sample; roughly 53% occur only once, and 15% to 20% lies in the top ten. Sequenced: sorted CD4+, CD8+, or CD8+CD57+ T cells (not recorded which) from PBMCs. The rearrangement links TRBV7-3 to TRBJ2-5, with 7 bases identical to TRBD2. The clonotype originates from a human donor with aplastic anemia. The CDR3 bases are TGTGCCAGCAGCTTAAGGGGGGGGGAGAAGGAGACCCAGTACTTC. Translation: CASSLRGGEKETQYF.